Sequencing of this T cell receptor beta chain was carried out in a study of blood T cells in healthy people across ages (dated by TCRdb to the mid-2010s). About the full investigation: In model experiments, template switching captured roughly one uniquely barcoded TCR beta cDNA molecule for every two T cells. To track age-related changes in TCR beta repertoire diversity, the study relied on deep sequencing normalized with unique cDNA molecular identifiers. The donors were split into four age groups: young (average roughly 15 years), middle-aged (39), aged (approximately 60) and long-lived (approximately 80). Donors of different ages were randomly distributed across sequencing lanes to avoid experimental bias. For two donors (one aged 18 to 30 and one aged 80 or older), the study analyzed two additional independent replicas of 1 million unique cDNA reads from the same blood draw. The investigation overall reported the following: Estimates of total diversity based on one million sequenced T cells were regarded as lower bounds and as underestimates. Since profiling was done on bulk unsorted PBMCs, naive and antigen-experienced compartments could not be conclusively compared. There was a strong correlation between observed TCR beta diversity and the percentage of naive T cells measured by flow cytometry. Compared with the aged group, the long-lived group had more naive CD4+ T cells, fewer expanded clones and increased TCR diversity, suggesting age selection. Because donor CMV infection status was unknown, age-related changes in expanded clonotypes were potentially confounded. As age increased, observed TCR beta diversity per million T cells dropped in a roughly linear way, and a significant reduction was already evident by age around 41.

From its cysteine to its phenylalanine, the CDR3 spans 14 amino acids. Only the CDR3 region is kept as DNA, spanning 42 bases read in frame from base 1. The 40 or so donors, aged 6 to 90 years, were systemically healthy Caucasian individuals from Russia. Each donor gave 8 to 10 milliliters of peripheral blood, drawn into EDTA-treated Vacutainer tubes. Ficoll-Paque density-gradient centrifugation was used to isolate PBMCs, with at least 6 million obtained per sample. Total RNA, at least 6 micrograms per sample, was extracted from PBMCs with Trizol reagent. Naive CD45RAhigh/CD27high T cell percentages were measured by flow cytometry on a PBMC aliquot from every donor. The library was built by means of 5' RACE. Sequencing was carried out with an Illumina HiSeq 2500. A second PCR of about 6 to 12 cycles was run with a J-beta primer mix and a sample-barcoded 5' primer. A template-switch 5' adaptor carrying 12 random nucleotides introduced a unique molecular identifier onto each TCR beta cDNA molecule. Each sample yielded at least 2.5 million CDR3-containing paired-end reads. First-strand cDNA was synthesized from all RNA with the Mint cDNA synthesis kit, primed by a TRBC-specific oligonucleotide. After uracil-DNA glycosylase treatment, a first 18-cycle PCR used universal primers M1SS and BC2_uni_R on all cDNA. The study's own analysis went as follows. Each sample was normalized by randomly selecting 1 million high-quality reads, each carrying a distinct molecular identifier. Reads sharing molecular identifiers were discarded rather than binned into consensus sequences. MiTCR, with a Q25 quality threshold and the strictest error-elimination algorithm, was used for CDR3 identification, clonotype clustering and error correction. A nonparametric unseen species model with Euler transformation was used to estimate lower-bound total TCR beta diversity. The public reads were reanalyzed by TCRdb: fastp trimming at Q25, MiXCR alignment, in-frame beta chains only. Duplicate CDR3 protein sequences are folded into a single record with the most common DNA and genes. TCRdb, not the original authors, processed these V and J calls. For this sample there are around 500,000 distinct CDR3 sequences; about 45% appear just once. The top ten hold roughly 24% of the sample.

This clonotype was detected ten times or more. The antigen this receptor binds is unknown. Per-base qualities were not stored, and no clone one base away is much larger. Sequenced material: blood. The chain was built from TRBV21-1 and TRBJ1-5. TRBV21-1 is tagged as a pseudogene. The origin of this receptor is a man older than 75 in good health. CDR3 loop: CGGEGRGSNQPQHF. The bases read TGTGGGGGAGAGGGCCGGGGAAGCAATCAGCCCCAGCATTTT.